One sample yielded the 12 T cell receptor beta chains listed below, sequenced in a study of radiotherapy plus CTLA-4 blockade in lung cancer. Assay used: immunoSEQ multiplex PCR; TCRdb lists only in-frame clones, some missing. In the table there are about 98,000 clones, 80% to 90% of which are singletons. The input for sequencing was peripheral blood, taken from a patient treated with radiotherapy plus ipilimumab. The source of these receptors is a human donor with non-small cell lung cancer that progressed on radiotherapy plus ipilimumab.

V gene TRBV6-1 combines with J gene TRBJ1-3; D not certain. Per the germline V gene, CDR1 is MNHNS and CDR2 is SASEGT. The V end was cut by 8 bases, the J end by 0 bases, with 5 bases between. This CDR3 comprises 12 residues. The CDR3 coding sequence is TGTGCCAGCCAAAGCTCTGGAAACACCATATATTTT. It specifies CASQSSGNTIYF.

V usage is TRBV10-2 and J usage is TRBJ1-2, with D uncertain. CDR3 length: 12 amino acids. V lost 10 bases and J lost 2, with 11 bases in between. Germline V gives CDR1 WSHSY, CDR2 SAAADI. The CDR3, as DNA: TGCGCCACCGTATCCAACAACTATGGCTACACCTTC. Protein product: CATVSNNYGYTF.

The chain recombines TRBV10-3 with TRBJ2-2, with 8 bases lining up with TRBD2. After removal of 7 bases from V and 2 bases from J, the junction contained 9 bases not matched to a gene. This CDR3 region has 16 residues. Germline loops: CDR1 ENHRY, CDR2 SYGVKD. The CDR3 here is CAIKSSGRANTGELFF. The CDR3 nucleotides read TGTGCCATCAAGTCTTCCGGGAGGGCCAACACCGGGGAGCTGTTTTTT.

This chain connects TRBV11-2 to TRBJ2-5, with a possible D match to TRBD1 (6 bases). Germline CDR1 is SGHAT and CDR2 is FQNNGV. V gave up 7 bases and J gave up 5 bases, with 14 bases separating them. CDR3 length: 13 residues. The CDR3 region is CASTRGVRETQYF. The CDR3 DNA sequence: TGTGCCAGCACCAGGGGAGTTCGGGAGACCCAGTACTTC.

CDR3: CASTGARLAGAGGELFF. The CDR3 DNA reads TGCGCCAGCACTGGAGCGAGGCTAGCGGGAGCCGGCGGGGAGCTGTTTTTT. The chain joins TRBV10-2 to TRBJ2-2, with TRBD2 identical over 10 bases. CDR1 is WSHSY and CDR2 is SAAADI in the germline V gene. The V and J ends lost 7 bases and 7 bases, in that order; junction bases with no gene match: 15. The CDR3 is made up of 17 amino acids.

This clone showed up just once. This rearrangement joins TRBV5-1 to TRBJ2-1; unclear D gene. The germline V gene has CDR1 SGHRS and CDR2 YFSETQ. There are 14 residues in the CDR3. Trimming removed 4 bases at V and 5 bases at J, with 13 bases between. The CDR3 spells CASSPMGSHNEQFF. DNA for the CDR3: TGCGCCAGCAGCCCCATGGGTTCCCACAATGAGCAGTTCTTC. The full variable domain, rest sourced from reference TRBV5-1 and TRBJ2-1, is KAGVTQTPRYLIKTRGQQVTLSCSPISGHRSVSWYQQTPGQGLQFLFEYFSETQRNKGNFPGRFSGRQFSNSRSEMNVSTLELGDSALYLCASSPMGSHNEQFFGPGTRLTVL.

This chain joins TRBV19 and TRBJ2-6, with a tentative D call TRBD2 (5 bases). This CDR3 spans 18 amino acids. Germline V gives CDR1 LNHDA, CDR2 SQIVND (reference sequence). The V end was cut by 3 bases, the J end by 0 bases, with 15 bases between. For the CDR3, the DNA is TGTGCCAGTAGTATCCCTTGGGGAGTGGGCTCTGGGGCCAACGTCCTGACTTTC. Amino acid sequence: CASSIPWGVGSGANVLTF.

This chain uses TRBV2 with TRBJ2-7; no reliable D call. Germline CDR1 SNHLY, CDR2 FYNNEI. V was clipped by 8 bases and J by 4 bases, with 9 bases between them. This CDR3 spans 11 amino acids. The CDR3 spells CASRLGYEQYF. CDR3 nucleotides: TGTGCCAGCCGGCTCGGTTACGAGCAGTACTTC.

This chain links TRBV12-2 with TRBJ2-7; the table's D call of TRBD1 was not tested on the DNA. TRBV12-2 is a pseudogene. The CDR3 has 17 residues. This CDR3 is CASRPKSRTGSSYEQYF. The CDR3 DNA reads TGTGCAAGTCGCCCAAAGAGCCGGACAGGGAGTTCCTACGAGCAGTACTTC.

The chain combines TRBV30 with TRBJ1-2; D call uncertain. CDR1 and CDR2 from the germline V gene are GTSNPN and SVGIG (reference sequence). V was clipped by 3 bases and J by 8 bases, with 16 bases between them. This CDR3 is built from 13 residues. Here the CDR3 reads CAWSQTGFKGYTF. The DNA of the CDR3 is TGTGCCTGGAGCCAAACCGGTTTCAAGGGCTACACCTTC.

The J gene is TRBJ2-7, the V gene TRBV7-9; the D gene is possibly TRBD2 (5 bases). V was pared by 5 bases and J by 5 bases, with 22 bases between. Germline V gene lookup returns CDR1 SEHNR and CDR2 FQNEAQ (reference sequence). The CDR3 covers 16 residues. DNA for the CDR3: TGTGCCAGCAGCAACGGGATTAACCCCCTGATGGACGAGCAGTACTTC. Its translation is CASSNGINPLMDEQYF.

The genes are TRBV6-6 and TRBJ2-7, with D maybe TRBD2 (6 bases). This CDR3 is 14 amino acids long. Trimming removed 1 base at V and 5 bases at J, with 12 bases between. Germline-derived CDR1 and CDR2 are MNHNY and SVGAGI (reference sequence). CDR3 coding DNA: TGTGCCAGCAGTTACTGGTGGCTAGCGAACGAGCAGTACTTC. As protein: CASSYWWLANEQYF.